This TCR beta chain was recovered during a study of blood T cell repertoires in COVID-19. This CDR3 contains 15 residues. Germline V gives CDR1 LNHDA, CDR2 SQIVND (reference sequence). The trim removed 5 bases at V and 5 bases at J, leaving 6 bases unmatched. Repertoires were generated with immunoSEQ multiplex PCR, while TCRdb's copy carries only in-frame clones and drops some. The sample lists about 140,000 clones, roughly 85% occurring once. The J gene is TRBJ2-2, the V gene TRBV19; 9 nucleotides align to TRBD1. The sample consisted of PBMCs or T cells enriched from blood (not recorded which). The receptor's source is a woman aged 45-59 years who had recovered from COVID-19. The chain's CDR3 is CASSETGGVTGELFF. CDR3 in DNA: TGTGCCAGTAGTGAAACAGGGGGCGTTACCGGGGAGCTGTTTTTT.